Listed below are T cell receptor beta chains from one sample, sequenced in a study of T cells in Graves' hyperthyroidism and ophthalmopathy. TCRdb fed the multiplex PCR reads into MiXCR, producing one record per CDR3 protein. The sample has about 550,000 distinct CDR3 sequences, around 20% seen once. Sequencing used blood. The receptors originated from a man aged 18 to 29 with Graves' hyperthyroidism. The CDR3 runs from the conserved cysteine through the conserved F or W. A D gene is named only where the DNA matches it firmly. Size is omitted from some rows. Given values are once, few, many or a class for expanded clones.

j_call,d_call,clone_size,v_call,cdr3_nt,cdr3_aa
TRBJ1-2,TRBD1,.,TRBV6-1,TGTGCCAGCAGCGGACAGGGGATGAGAGGAAATGGCTACACCTTC,CASSGQGMRGNGYTF
TRBJ1-5,.,many,TRBV6-2/TRBV6-3,TGTGCCAGCAGTTCGGCAGGTCCCCAGCATTTT,CASSSAGPQHF
TRBJ1-1,.,many,TRBV30,TGTGCCTGGATAGGGGTGGGGAACACTGAAGCTTTCTTT,CAWIGVGNTEAFF
TRBJ2-2,.,many,TRBV2,TGTGCCAGCAGTGATACACGGCTGAACACCGGGGAGCTGTTTTTT,CASSDTRLNTGELFF
TRBJ1-1,TRBD1,few,TRBV18,TGTGCCAGCTCTCTATCGACAGGGGCGGGGACTGAAGCTTTCTTT,CASSLSTGAGTEAFF
TRBJ1-1,.,.,TRBV6-5,TGTGCCAGCAGTTACTCCCCATGGAACACTGAAGCTTTCTTT,CASSYSPWNTEAFF
TRBJ1-5,.,many,TRBV6-5,TGTGCCAGCAGCAGTACGTGGCGGAATCAGCCCCAGCATTTT,CASSSTWRNQPQHF
TRBJ2-2,.,.,TRBV30,TGTGCCTGCCCGTCAGAGGGATCCGGGGAGCTGTTTTTT,CACPSEGSGELFF
TRBJ2-3,.,.,TRBV6-4,TGTGCCAGCAGTGACTCCCCGGGGAGCACAGATACGCAGTATTTT,CASSDSPGSTDTQYF
TRBJ1-2,TRBD1,few,TRBV7-2,TGTGCCAGCAGTTATGGGACAGGGGGCAGCTATGGCTACACCTTC,CASSYGTGGSYGYTF
TRBJ2-5,.,many,TRBV6-1,TGTGCCAGCAGTGAACAGGGGATCGAGACCCAGTACTTC,CASSEQGIETQYF
TRBJ2-7,TRBD1,.,TRBV6-5,TGTGCCAGCAGTACCGACAGGGTGACCTACGAGCAGTACTTC,CASSTDRVTYEQYF
TRBJ1-1,.,many,TRBV12-3/TRBV12-4,TGTGCCAGCAGTCGGACAGCCACTGAAGCTTTCTTT,CASSRTATEAFF
TRBJ2-7,.,many,TRBV2,TGTGCCAGCACCTCCACCCAGGGTAGGGGAGGTTACGAGCAGTACTTC,CASTSTQGRGGYEQYF
TRBJ1-2,TRBD1,many,TRBV6-1,TGTGCCACGACCCTGGACAGGGATTATGGCTACACCTTC,CATTLDRDYGYTF
TRBJ1-3,.,few,TRBV7-9,TGTGCCAGCAGCTTGGGGGGGGAGAGAGGAAACACCATATATTTT,CASSLGGERGNTIYF
TRBJ1-2,TRBD1,.,TRBV27,TGTGCCAGCAGTTTCTTTGAAGGGGGCGCATCTACCTTC,CASSFFEGGASTF
TRBJ1-2,TRBD1,.,TRBV30,TGTGCCTGGAGCCAGACAGGGGGTTGGAGCTACACCTTC,CAWSQTGGWSYTF
TRBJ1-5,.,.,TRBV18,TGTGCCAGCTCACCAGAGTCAGGTTACAATCAGCCCCAGCATTTT,CASSPESGYNQPQHF
TRBJ1-3,TRBD1,few,TRBV7-9,TGTGCCAGCAGCTCCCGGGACAGGGGAAACACCATATATTTT,CASSSRDRGNTIYF
TRBJ2-7,.,many,TRBV28,TGTGCCAGCAGTCCAGCAGCAAGGGTCTCCGGGCACGAGCAGTACTTC,CASSPAARVSGHEQYF
TRBJ1-5,.,many,TRBV28,TGTGCCAGTGGAGGGTCGGGGCTCAATCAGCCCCAGCATTTT,CASGGSGLNQPQHF
TRBJ2-3,TRBD1,.,TRBV24-1,TGTGCCTCAGGGACAGGGGACCCAGATACGCAGTATTTT,CASGTGDPDTQYF
TRBJ1-3,TRBD1,many,TRBV12-3/TRBV12-4,TGTGCCAGCAGTTTGAGGGGGCGCTCTGGAAACACCATATATTTT,CASSLRGRSGNTIYF
TRBJ2-4,.,many,TRBV6-5,TGTGCCAGCAGATCAACAGGTTCCCACATTCAGTACTTC,CASRSTGSHIQYF
TRBJ2-7,TRBD2,.,TRBV28,TGTGCCAGCAGTTTTGGAGCGGGAGTCGGGGCCTACGAGCAGTACTTC,CASSFGAGVGAYEQYF
TRBJ2-7,.,many,TRBV12-3/TRBV12-4,TGTGCCAGCAGTTTAGCGCGATACGAGCAGTACTTC,CASSLARYEQYF
TRBJ2-7,TRBD1,many,TRBV2,TGTGCCAGCAGTGAAGGGACAGGTACCTACGAGCAGTACTTC,CASSEGTGTYEQYF
TRBJ1-1,.,many,TRBV20-1,TGCAGTGCTAGAGCAGACGAAAACACTGAAGCTTTCTTT,CSARADENTEAFF
TRBJ1-5,.,.,TRBV6-1,TGTGCCAGCAGTGAAGCCGGCGGCCTCCAGCCCCAGCATTTT,CASSEAGGLQPQHF
TRBJ2-7,TRBD1,.,TRBV29-1,TGCAGCGTTGCCGGGACAGGGGGCAACGAGCAGTACTTC,CSVAGTGGNEQYF
TRBJ1-1,.,many,TRBV5-1,TGCGCCAGCAGCTTGGATGGGCGACTTGGGGACACTGAAGCTTTCTTT,CASSLDGRLGDTEAFF
TRBJ2-7,.,.,TRBV5-1,TGCGCCAGCGCGCGGGACACTTACTCCTACGAGCAGTACTTC,CASARDTYSYEQYF
TRBJ1-1,TRBD1,many,TRBV11-2,TGTGCCAGCAGCCCCGGGACAGGGCACATGAACACTGAAGCTTTCTTT,CASSPGTGHMNTEAFF
TRBJ1-1,.,many,TRBV12-3/TRBV12-4,TGTGCCAGCAGTTTGCTGGGAGGGGGAAACACTGAAGCTTTCTTT,CASSLLGGGNTEAFF
TRBJ2-2,.,many,TRBV12-3/TRBV12-4,TGTGCCAGCAGTTTCTGGGGGACCGGGGAGCTGTTTTTT,CASSFWGTGELFF
TRBJ1-1,.,many,TRBV28,TGTGCCACACTCAGCCTAGCAGGCACTGAAGCTTTCTTT,CATLSLAGTEAFF
TRBJ1-1,.,many,TRBV7-3,TGTGCCAGCAGCCCCGGTGAGGTGACTGAAGCTTTCTTT,CASSPGEVTEAFF
TRBJ1-2,.,.,TRBV6-1,TGTGCCAGCAGAACGGGGGGCTACTATGGCTACACCTTC,CASRTGGYYGYTF
TRBJ2-7,.,many,TRBV9,TGTGCCAGCAGCGCCCTTGAGGCGGGGGAGCAGTACTTC,CASSALEAGEQYF
TRBJ1-2,TRBD1,.,TRBV12-3/TRBV12-4,TGTGCCAGCAGTCGTCATCGGACAGGGGGCGGGTATGGCTACACCTTC,CASSRHRTGGGYGYTF
TRBJ2-7,.,many,TRBV6-1,TGTGCCAGCAGTGAAACTGGGGTAGGAGAGCAGTACTTC,CASSETGVGEQYF
TRBJ2-5,TRBD2,many,TRBV6-1,TGTGCCAGCAGGAGCGGGGCACAAGAGACCCAGTACTTC,CASRSGAQETQYF
TRBJ1-2,.,many,TRBV27,TGTGCCAGAAAGGGGGACGGTGGCTACACCTTC,CARKGDGGYTF